This T cell receptor (beta chain) derives from a study of blood T cell repertoires in COVID-19. Trimming left V 3 bases short and J 4 bases short, with 6 bases between. The CDR3 extends over 12 amino acids. Germline values: CDR1 MGHRA, CDR2 YSYEKL. Measured with immunoSEQ multiplex PCR; TCRdb has only the in-frame clones, and not every one. The data contain about 150,000 clones, around 80% of them singletons. This receptor was obtained from a woman in her seventies who had recovered from COVID-19. The chain carries TRBV4-1 and TRBJ1-2; D unclear. Specimen: peripheral blood. In DNA, the CDR3 is TGCGCCAGCAGCCAGGACTTCTATGGCTACACCTTC. This sequence encodes CASSQDFYGYTF.